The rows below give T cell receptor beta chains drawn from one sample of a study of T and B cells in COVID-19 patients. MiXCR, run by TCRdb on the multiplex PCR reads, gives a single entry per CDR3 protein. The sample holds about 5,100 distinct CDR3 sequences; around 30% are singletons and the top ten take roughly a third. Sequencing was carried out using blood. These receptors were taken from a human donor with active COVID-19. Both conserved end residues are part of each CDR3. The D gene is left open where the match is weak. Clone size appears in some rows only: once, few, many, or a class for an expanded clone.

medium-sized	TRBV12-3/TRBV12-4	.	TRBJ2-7	TGTGCCAGCGGGTCTTCGACCTACGAGCAGTACTTC	CASGSSTYEQYF
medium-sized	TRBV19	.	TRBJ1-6	TGTGCCAGTAGTATCCTATTGAGTTATTATAATTCACCCCTCCACTTT	CASSILLSYYNSPLHF
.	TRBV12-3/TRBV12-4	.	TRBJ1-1	TGTGTTAGCAGTTTACCCGGGGAGGGTAACACTGAAGCTTTCTTT	CVSSLPGEGNTEAFF
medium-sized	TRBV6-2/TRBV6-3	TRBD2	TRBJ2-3	TGTGCCAGCACAGCACTAGCGGGGGCAGATACGCAGTATTTT	CASTALAGADTQYF
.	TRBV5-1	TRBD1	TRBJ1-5	TGCGCCAGCAGCCTTGAAAGGACAGGTTACCTCCCTCAGCCCCAGCATTTT	CASSLERTGYLPQPQHF
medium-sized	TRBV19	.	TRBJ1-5	TGTGCCAGTAGTATAGGACCGAATAGCAATCAGCCCCAGCATTTT	CASSIGPNSNQPQHF
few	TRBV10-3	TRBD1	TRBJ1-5	TGTGCCATCAGTGAGAGGGGACAGGGGGCCAATCAGCCCCAGCATTTT	CAISERGQGANQPQHF
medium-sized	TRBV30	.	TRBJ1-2	TGTGCCTGGAGGTTGGTCCCTGAGGGGGACGTACGCGGCTACACCTTC	CAWRLVPEGDVRGYTF
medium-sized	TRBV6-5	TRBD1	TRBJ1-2	TGTGCCAGCAGTTCTCTGACAGGGAATGGGTATGGCTACACCTTC	CASSSLTGNGYGYTF
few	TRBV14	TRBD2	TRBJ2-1	TGTGCCAGCAGCCACGGACTAGCGGGAGGGAGGACCAATGAGCAGTTCTTC	CASSHGLAGGRTNEQFF
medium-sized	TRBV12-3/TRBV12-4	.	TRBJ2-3	TGTGCCAGCATCCCCGGGACTTCTGGTGGATATACGCAGTATTTT	CASIPGTSGGYTQYF
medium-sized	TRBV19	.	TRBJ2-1	TGTGCCAGTAGTTCCCCCAAGGAGCAGTTCTTC	CASSSPKEQFF
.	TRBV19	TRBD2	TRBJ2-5	TGTGCCAGTAGTATAGGGGAGACTAGCGAGCAAGAGACCCAGTACTTC	CASSIGETSEQETQYF
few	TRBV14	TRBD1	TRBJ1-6	TGTGCCAGCAGCCGACAGGGTCCCCATGCTTCACCCCTCCACTTT	CASSRQGPHASPLHF
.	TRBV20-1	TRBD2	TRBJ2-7	TGCAGTGCTAGCGGGAGGGCCGACGAGCAGTACTTC	CSASGRADEQYF
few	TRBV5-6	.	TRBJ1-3	TGTGCCAGCAGCTTAGGGAACAGGGTCTCTGGAAACACCATATATTTT	CASSLGNRVSGNTIYF
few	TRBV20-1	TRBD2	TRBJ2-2	TGCAGTGCTACCGGGACTAGCGGGACCACCGGGGAGCTGTTTTTT	CSATGTSGTTGELFF
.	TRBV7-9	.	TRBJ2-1	TGTGCCAGCAGCTTAGATGGGCGAAACAATGAGCAGTTCTTC	CASSLDGRNNEQFF
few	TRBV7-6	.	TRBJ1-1	TGTGCCAGCAGCAAATTCGGGGGGAACACTGAAGCTTTCTTT	CASSKFGGNTEAFF
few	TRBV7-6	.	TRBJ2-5	TGTGCCAGCAGCTTAGCTATTCAAGAGACCCAGTACTTC	CASSLAIQETQYF
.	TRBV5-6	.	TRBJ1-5	TGTGCCAGCAGCCCACAGGATAATAGCAATCAGCCCCAGCATTTT	CASSPQDNSNQPQHF
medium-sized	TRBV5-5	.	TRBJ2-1	TGTGCCAGCAGCTTGGGTCCGGGGTTCTACAATGAGCAGTTCTTC	CASSLGPGFYNEQFF
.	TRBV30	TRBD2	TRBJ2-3	TGTGCCTGGAGTGTTCGGGGACTAGCGGGCCGCACAGATACGCAGTATTTT	CAWSVRGLAGRTDTQYF
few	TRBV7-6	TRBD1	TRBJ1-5	TGTGCCAGCAGCACCGGACAGGGAAGGGGTCAGCCCCAGCATTTT	CASSTGQGRGQPQHF